This T cell receptor (beta chain) was retrieved from a study of T cells after yellow fever vaccination. This CDR3 comprises 11 residues. Trimming shortened V by 1 base and J by 10 bases, and 7 bases separated the two germline ends. CDR1 is SNHLY, CDR2 FYNNEI, per germline. MiXCR, run by TCRdb on the 5' RACE reads, gives a single entry per CDR3 protein. Of about 320,000 distinct CDR3 sequences in the sample, 3.5% to 4.5% were seen once. The V call is TRBV2, the J call TRBJ1-1, with D possibly being TRBD1 (5 bases). The TCR comes from a man younger than 30 who received the YFV17D yellow fever vaccine. Sequencing was performed on PBMCs, taken 15 days after the yellow fever booster vaccination. CDR3 loop: CASSEGGAAFF. The CDR3 DNA reads as TGTGCCAGCAGTGAAGGAGGGGCAGCTTTCTTT. Supplemented by reference TRBV2 and TRBJ1-1, the full variable domain reads EPEVTQTPSHQVTQMGQEVILRCVPISNHLYFYWYRQILGQKVEFLVSFYNNEISEKSEIFDDQFSVERPDGSNFTLKIRSTKLEDSAMYFCASSEGGAAFFGQGTRLTVV.